This TCR beta chain was recovered during a study of T cells in Graves' hyperthyroidism and ophthalmopathy (dated by TCRdb to between 2018 and 2021). About the study as a whole: Peripheral blood samples were taken at the time of initial diagnosis, prior to any treatment. TCR Vbeta CDR3 sequencing of 130 to 150 peripheral blood samples (43 ophthalmopathy, 75 or so hyperthyroidism and approximately 17 progressor patients) is reported in the paper. Prospective prediction of ophthalmopathy was tested in an independent validation cohort of fewer than 20 hyperthyroidism patients and 15 to 17 patients who later progressed to ophthalmopathy. The study also compared thyroid tissue and blood T-cell repertoires from several Graves' hyperthyroidism patients. The 90 to 100 discovery patients were randomly divided into training and test sets at a 7:3 ratio. A discovery cohort of about 100 patients, 43 with Graves' ophthalmopathy and approximately 60 with stable Graves' hyperthyroidism, was used to find distinguishing TCR V-J signatures. Following sampling, methimazole starting at 30 mg daily was given to hyperthyroidism patients, and high-dose intravenous methylprednisolone was given to ophthalmopathy patients. Here is what the overall study found, with its caveats: In validation, the model predicted progression to ophthalmopathy with 55% to 71% sensitivity and over 72% specificity, a median of about six months before onset. Blood samples also contained most of the expanded thyroid clonotypes (frequency above 0.001), which suggests that blood repertoires may reflect thyroid immune responses. Sample size was not statistically predetermined, and investigators were not blinded to group allocation. A 13 V-J signature model separated ophthalmopathy from stable hyperthyroidism, with around 91% sensitivity and roughly 81% specificity in cross-validation and 80%/75% in testing.

Reading from cysteine to phenylalanine, the CDR3 counts 18 amino acids. Just the 54-base CDR3 DNA is kept, in frame starting at base 1. Germline trimming amounts to 3 bases on V and 8 bases on J, with 20 as the count of junction bases outside the gene matches. CDR1 and CDR2, per the germline V gene, are SGHRS and YFSETQ. Amplification of TCR beta CDR3 regions was carried out from RNA transcripts. The TCR CDR3 was subjected to a first round of RT-PCR using the HTBI primer set and the Qiagen OneStep RT-PCR kit. The libraries were constructed in a second round of multiplex PCR and then size-selected and purified. The libraries were sequenced on an Illumina HiSeq2000 using paired-end 100 bp reads. The authors processed their data as follows. Raw data were processed with SOAPnuke, discarding reads with adapters, uncalled bases, mean Phred below 15, or no exact constant-primer or identifier match. High-quality paired reads were merged with COPE v1.2.5, and unique nucleotide sequences were defined as clonotypes. Clonotypes were aligned to IMGT TRBV, TRBD and TRBJ reference segments using MiTCR v1.1. The analysis included only V-J combinations with a frequency above 0.0001, which together covered roughly 99% of the repertoires. The TCS score was defined as the ratio of F50 (clonal expansion) to E x V (chaos), calculated using BLOSUM62-based TCRdist between CDR3 peptides within each V-J. Welch's t-statistics and random forest reduced 514 V-J features to 13, which were used in a naive Bayes classifier (R e1071). TCRdb applied fastp at Q25 and MiXCR to the public reads, then kept only in-frame beta chains. Rows are combined by CDR3 protein, so each entry shows the most common genes and DNA. Clone size and V and J calls follow TCRdb, not the original study. Recorded for this sample are 360,000 or so distinct CDR3 sequences; 19% of them occurred a single time. Together, the top ten hold around 3.4% of the sample.

Stable Graves' hyperthyroidism was defined as the absence of progression to ophthalmopathy over 18 months of follow-up. Hyperthyroidism patients were newly diagnosed, had a disease duration of under 2 months, and were aged 18 to 65 years. Patients with uncontrolled infections, other autoimmune diseases, pregnancy or lactation were excluded. Diagnoses were based on clinical symptoms, serum thyroxine and TRAb, thyroid ultrasound and orbital computed tomography. PBMCs were separated from roughly 10 ml of fresh peripheral blood using Ficoll-Paque density gradient centrifugation. Trizol reagent was used to extract total RNA, and RNA quality was then checked on an Agilent 2100 Bioanalyzer. A word on this clonotype: What this receptor recognizes is not known. No base qualities exist here, and no much larger clone lies one base off it.

The chain is encoded by TRBV5-1 joined to TRBJ1-2; 9 central nucleotides agree with TRBD1. The sample taken for sequencing was blood. The source of this sequence is a woman aged 18-29 years with Graves' hyperthyroidism. The CDR3 reads as follows: CASSYRLPPGQGEGGYTF. The DNA is TGCGCCAGCAGCTACCGGCTTCCTCCGGGACAGGGAGAAGGAGGCTACACCTTC. With the rest looked up from the reference TRBV5-1 and TRBJ1-2 genes rather than sequenced, the full variable domain is KAGVTQTPRYLIKTRGQQVTLSCSPISGHRSVSWYQQTPGQGLQFLFEYFSETQRNKGNFPGRFSGRQFSNSRSEMNVSTLELGDSALYLCASSYRLPPGQGEGGYTFGSGTRLTVV.